The clone carrying this TCR beta chain was counted a few times. After removal of 4 bases from V and 9 bases from J, the junction contained 11 bases not matched to a gene. This CDR3 has 14 amino acids. Germline lookup yields CDR1 SQVTM and CDR2 ANQGSEA. Using its own MiXCR run on the 5' RACE reads, TCRdb lists one record per CDR3 protein. The table includes some 330,000 distinct CDR3 sequences, approximately 21% detected once. This entry is derived from a study of T-cell memory formation after mild COVID-19. This sequence joins TRBV29-1 and TRBJ2-1, with 8 nucleotides matching TRBD2. The receptor was derived from an adult woman who had mild COVID-19 (a few samples of this study predate the infection). Cell type and time point are not known. The sample taken for sequencing was PBMCs or a T cell subset sorted from them (not recorded which). The CDR3 DNA sequence: TGCAGCGTTGCAGCTGGAGCGGGAGCATTTGAGCAGTTCTTC. Translation: CSVAAGAGAFEQFF.